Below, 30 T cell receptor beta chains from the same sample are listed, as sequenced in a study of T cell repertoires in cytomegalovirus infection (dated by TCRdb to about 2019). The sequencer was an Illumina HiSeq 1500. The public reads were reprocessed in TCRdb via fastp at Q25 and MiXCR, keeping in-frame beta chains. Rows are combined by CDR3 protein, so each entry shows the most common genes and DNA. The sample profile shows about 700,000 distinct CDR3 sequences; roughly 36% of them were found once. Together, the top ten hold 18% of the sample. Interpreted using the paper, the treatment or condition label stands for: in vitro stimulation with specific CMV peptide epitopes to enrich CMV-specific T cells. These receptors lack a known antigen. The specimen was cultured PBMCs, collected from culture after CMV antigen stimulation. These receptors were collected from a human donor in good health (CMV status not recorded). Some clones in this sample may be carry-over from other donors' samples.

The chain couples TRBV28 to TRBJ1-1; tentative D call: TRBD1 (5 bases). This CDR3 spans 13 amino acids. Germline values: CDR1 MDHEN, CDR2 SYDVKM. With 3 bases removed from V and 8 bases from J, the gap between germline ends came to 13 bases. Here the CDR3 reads CASSFSRGPEAFF. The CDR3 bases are TGTGCCAGCAGTTTTAGTAGGGGACCCGAAGCTTTCTTT.

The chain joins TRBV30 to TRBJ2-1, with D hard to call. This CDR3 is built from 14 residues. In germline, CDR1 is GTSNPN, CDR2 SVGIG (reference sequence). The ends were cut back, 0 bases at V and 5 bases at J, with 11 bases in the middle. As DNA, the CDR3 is TGTGCCTGGAGTGTAGGATCCTGGGACAATGAGCAGTTCTTC. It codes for CAWSVGSWDNEQFF. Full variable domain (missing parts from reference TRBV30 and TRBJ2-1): SQTIHQWPATLVQPVGSPLSLECTVEGTSNPNLYWYRQAAGRGLQLLFYSVGIGQISSEVPQNLSASRPQDRQFILSSKKLLLSDSGFYLCAWSVGSWDNEQFFGPGTRLTVL.

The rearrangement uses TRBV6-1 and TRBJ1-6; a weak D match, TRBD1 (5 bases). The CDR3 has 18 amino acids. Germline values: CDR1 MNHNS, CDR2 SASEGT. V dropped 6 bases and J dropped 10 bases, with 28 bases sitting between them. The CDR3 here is CASRHHTFTGTGISPLHF. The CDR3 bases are TGTGCCAGCAGACACCATACTTTTACCGGGACGGGGATATCACCCCTCCACTTT.

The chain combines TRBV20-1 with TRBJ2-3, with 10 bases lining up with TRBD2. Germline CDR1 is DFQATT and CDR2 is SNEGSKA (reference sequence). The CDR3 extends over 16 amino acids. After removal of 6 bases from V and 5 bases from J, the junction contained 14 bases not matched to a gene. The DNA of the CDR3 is TGCAGTGCCTGGCAGTTCCTAGCGGGAGTGGGAGATACGCAGTATTTT. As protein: CSAWQFLAGVGDTQYF.

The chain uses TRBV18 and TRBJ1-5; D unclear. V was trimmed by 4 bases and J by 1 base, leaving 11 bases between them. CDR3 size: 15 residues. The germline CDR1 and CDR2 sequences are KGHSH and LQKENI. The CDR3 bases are TGTGCCAGCTCACGAGAGGTTCGGAGCAATCAGCCCCAGCATTTT. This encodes CASSREVRSNQPQHF.

CDR3: CASSFGTGANTEAFF. CDR3 sequence (DNA): TGTGCCAGCAGCTTTGGAACAGGAGCCAACACTGAAGCTTTCTTT. This sequence joins TRBV7-4 and TRBJ1-1; possible D gene TRBD1, 5 bases. This CDR3 comprises 15 residues. Germline CDR1 is SGHVT and CDR2 is SQSDAQ. Trimming left V 3 bases short and J 2 bases short, with 13 bases between.

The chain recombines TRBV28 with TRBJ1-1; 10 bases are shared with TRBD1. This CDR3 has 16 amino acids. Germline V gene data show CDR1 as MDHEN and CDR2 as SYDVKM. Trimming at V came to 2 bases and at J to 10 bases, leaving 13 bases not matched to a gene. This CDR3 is CASSLRGGQGFARAFF. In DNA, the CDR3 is TGTGCCAGCAGTTTAAGGGGGGGACAGGGGTTTGCGAGAGCTTTCTTT.

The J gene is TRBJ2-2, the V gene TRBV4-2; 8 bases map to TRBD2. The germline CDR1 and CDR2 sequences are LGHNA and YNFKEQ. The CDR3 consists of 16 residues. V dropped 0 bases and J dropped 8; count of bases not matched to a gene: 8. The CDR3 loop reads CASSQDQSGGGGELFF. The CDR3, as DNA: TGTGCCAGCAGCCAAGATCAAAGCGGGGGTGGGGGGGAGCTGTTTTTT.

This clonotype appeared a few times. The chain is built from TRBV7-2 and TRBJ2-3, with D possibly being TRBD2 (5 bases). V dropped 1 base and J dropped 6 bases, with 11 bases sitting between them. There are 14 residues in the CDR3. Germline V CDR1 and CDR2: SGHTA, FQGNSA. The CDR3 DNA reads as TGTGCCAGCAGCTTAGGTCGGGGTGGGGATACGCAGTATTTT. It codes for CASSLGRGGDTQYF.

The CDR3 loop is CASSKSAGYQETQYF. The CDR3 DNA is TGTGCCAGCAGCAAAAGCGCGGGGTACCAAGAGACCCAGTACTTC. V is TRBV7-2 and J is TRBJ2-5; TRBD2 is a possible D gene (6 bases). V was clipped by 5 bases and J by 0 bases, with 13 bases between them. Germline CDR1 reads SGHTA; CDR2 reads FQGNSA. This CDR3 has 15 amino acids.

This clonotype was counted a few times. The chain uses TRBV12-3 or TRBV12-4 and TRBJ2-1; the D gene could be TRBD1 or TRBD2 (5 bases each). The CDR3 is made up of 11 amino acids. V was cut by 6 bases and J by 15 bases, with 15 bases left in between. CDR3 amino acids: CASRRDGAPFF. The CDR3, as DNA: TGTGCCAGCAGGAGGGACGGTGCCCCGTTCTTC.

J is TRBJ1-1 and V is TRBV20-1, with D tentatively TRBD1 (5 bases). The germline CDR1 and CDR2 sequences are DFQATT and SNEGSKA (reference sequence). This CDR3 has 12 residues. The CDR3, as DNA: TGCAGGATGGGAGAGGGGCACACTGAAGCTTTCTTT. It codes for CRMGEGHTEAFF.

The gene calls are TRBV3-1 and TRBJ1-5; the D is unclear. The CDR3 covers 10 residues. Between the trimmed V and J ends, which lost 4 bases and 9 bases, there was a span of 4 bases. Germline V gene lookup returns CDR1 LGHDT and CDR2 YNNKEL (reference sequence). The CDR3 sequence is CASSRRPQHF. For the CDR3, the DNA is TGTGCCAGCAGCCGGAGGCCCCAGCATTTT.

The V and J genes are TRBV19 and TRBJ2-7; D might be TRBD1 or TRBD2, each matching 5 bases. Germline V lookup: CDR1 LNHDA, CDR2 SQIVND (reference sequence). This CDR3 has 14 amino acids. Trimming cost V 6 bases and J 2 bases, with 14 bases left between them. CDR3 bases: TGTGCCAGTAGGTCAGGGACCTTCACCTACGAGCAGTACTTC. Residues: CASRSGTFTYEQYF.

CDR3 amino acids: CSADQGIGEKLFF. The CDR3 DNA is TGCAGTGCTGACCAGGGGATAGGCGAAAAACTGTTTTTT. The chain has TRBV20-1 and TRBJ1-4; maybe TRBD1 (6 bases). The CDR3 spans 13 residues. The germline gives CDR1 DFQATT, CDR2 SNEGSKA (reference sequence). V was pared by 5 bases and J by 8 bases, with 15 bases between.

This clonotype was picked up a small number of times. The CDR3: CASSHREDTDTQYF. CDR3 DNA: TGTGCCAGCAGCCATAGAGAGGACACGGATACGCAGTATTTT. The gene calls are TRBV14 and TRBJ2-3, with D perhaps TRBD1 (5 bases). This CDR3 is 14 amino acids long. CDR1 is SGHDN and CDR2 is FVKESK in the germline V gene. Trimming shortened V by 3 bases and J by 6 bases, and 13 bases separated the two germline ends.

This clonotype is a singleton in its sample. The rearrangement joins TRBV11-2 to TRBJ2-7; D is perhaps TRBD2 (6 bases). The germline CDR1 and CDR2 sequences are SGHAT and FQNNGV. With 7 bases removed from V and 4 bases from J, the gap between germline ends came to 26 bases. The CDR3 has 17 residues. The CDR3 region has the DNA TGTGCCAGCAACCCGGGACTCAAGCCTCCATTCACTTACGAGCAGTACTTC. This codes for CASNPGLKPPFTYEQYF. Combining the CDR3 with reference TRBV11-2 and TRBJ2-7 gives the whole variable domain EAGVAQSPRYKIIEKRQSVAFWCNPISGHATLYWYQQILGQGPKLLIQFQNNGVVDDSQLPKDRFSAERLKGVDSTLKIQPAKLEDSAVYLCASNPGLKPPFTYEQYFGPGTRLTVT.

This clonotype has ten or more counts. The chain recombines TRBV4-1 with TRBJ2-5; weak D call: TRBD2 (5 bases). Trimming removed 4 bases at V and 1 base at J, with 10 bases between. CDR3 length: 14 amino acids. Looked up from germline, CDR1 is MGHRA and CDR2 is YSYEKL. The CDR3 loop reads CASSRSGLQETQYF. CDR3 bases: TGCGCCAGCAGCCGAAGCGGCCTCCAAGAGACCCAGTACTTC.

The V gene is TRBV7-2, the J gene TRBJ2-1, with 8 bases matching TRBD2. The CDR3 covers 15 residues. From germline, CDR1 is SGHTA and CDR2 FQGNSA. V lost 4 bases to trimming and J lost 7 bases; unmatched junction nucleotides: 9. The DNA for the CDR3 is TGTGCCAGCAGCTCAGCGGGACTAGGACTAAATGAGCAGTTCTTC. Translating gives CASSSAGLGLNEQFF.

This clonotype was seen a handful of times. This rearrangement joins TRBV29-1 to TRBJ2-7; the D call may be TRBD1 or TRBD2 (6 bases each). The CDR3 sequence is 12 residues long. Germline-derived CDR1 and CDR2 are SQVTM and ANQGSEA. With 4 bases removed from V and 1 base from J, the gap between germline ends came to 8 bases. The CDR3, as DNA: TGCAGCGTTGGGGGGGCGTCCTACGAGCAGTACTTC. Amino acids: CSVGGASYEQYF.

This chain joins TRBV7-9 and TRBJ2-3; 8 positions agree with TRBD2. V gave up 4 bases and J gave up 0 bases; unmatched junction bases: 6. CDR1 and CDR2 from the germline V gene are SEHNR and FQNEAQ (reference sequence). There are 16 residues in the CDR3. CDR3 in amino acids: CASSSQRGTSTDTQYF. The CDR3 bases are TGTGCCAGCAGCTCCCAGCGGGGGACAAGCACAGATACGCAGTATTTT. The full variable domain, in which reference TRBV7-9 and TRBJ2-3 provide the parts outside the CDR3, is DTGVSQNPRHKITKRGQNVTFRCDPISEHNRLYWYRQTLGQGPEFLTYFQNEAQLEKSRLLSDRFSAERPKGSFSTLEIQRTEQGDSAMYLCASSSQRGTSTDTQYFGPGTRLTVL.

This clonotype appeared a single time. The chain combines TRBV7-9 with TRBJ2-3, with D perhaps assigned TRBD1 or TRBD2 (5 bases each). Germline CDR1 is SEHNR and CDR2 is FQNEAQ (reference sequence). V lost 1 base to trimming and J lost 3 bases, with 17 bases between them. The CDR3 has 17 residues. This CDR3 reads CASSLVLGREWTDTQYF. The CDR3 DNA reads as TGTGCCAGCAGCTTAGTACTCGGCAGGGAGTGGACAGATACGCAGTATTTT.

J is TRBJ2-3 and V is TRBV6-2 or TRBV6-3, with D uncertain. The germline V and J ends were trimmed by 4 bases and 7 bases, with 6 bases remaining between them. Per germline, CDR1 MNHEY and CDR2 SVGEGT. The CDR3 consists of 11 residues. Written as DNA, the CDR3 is TGTGCCAGCAGTTCGGCGAATACGCAGTATTTT. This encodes CASSSANTQYF.

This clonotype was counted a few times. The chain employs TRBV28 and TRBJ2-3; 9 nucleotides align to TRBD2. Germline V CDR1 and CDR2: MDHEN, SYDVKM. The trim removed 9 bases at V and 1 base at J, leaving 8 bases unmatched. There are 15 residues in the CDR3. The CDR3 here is CASFSGGDGTDTQYF. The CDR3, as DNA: TGTGCCAGTTTTAGCGGGGGAGATGGCACAGATACGCAGTATTTT.

The CDR3 loop reads CAISQTSGDNYEQYF. CDR3 DNA: TGTGCCATCAGTCAGACTAGCGGGGACAATTACGAGCAGTACTTC. The chain has TRBV10-3 and TRBJ2-7, with 11 nucleotides matching TRBD2. With V trimmed by 5 bases and J by 4 bases, 7 bases remained unmatched. The CDR3 sequence is 15 residues long. Germline CDR1 ENHRY, CDR2 SYGVKD.

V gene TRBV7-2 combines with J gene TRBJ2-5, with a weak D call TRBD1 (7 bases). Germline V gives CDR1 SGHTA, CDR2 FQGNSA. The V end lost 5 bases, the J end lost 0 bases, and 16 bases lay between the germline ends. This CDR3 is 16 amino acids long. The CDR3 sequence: CASSPGTRGDQETQYF. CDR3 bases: TGTGCCAGCAGCCCCGGGACCAGGGGGGACCAAGAGACCCAGTACTTC.

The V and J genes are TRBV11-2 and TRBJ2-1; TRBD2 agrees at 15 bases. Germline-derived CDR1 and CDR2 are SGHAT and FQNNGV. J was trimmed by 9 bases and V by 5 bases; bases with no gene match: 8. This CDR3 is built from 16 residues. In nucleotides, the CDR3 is TGTGCCAGCAGCGACACGGGACTAGCGGGAGGTGCTGAGCAGTTCTTC. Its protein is CASSDTGLAGGAEQFF.

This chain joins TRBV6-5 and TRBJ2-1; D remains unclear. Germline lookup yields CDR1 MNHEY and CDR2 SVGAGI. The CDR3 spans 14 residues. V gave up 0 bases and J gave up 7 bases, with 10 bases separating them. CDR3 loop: CASSYSLAANEQFF. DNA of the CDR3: TGTGCCAGCAGTTACTCGCTTGCGGCTAATGAGCAGTTCTTC.

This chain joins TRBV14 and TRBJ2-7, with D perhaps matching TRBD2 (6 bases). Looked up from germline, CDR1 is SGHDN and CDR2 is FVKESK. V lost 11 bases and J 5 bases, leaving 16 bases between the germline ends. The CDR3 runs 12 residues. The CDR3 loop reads CARGTSWDEQYF. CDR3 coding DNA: TGTGCCCGGGGGACCTCCTGGGACGAGCAGTACTTC.

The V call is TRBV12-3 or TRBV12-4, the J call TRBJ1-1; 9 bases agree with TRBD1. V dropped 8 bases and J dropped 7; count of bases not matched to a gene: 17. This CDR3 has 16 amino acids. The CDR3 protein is CASLIYPGQGRNEAFF. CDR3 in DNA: TGTGCCAGCCTCATTTACCCGGGACAGGGACGTAATGAAGCTTTCTTT.